The rows below give T cell receptor beta chains drawn from one sample of a study of regulatory T cells in long-lasting Graves disease. TCRdb reprocessed the multiplex PCR reads via MiXCR and lists one record per CDR3 protein. The sample includes approximately 690,000 distinct CDR3 sequences, approximately 31% seen only once; the top ten take around 42%. Sequencing was performed on peripheral blood mononuclear cells (PBMCs), taken when the disease was refractory, from a patient treated with antithyroid drugs. All receptors come from a female donor with Graves disease. The CDR3 runs from the conserved cysteine through the conserved F or W. A D gene is named only where the DNA matches it firmly. Not all rows give a size; the values are once, few, many and, for expanded clones, a class.

D gene	clone size	V gene	CDR3 length	J gene	CDR3 protein	CDR3 DNA
.	.	TRBV25-1	12	TRBJ1-2	CASSGGSRGYTF	TGTGCCAGCAGTGGAGGGTCTCGCGGCTACACCTTC
.	.	TRBV12-3/TRBV12-4	16	TRBJ1-5	CASSLWGSRGNQPQHF	TGTGCCAGCAGTTTATGGGGCTCCAGGGGCAATCAGCCCCAGCATTTT
.	many	TRBV15	15	TRBJ1-1	CATSDEGHTNTEAFF	TGTGCCACCAGTGACGAGGGACACACGAACACTGAAGCTTTCTTT
TRBD2	.	TRBV12-5	22	TRBJ2-1	CASGLVFSGSTRGIGSYNEQFF	TGTGCTAGTGGTTTGGTATTCAGCGGGAGCACGAGGGGCATCGGATCCTACAATGAGCAGTTCTTC
TRBD2	.	TRBV15	15	TRBJ2-3	CATSSGLAGSDTQYF	TGTGCCACCAGCAGCGGACTAGCGGGCTCAGATACGCAGTATTTT
.	.	TRBV30	12	TRBJ1-2	CAWMAGRYGYTF	TGTGCCTGGATGGCAGGGCGCTATGGCTACACCTTC
TRBD1	many	TRBV2	14	TRBJ1-2	CASTRTTGTYGYTF	TGTGCCAGCACCCGAACGACAGGGACCTATGGCTACACCTTC
.	few	TRBV27	14	TRBJ1-1	CASSFQFQNTEAFF	TGTGCCAGCAGTTTTCAGTTCCAGAACACTGAAGCTTTCTTT
TRBD1	.	TRBV6-2/TRBV6-3	15	TRBJ2-7	CASQTGGWSSYEQYF	TGTGCCAGCCAGACAGGGGGCTGGAGCTCCTACGAGCAGTACTTC
.	.	TRBV4-1	16	TRBJ1-5	CASSQRRDGSNQPQHF	TGCGCCAGCAGCCAGCGCAGGGATGGTAGCAATCAGCCCCAGCATTTT
TRBD1	.	TRBV5-1	16	TRBJ1-3	CASSSTGTGFGNTIYF	TGCGCCAGCAGCAGCACCGGGACAGGGTTTGGAAACACCATATATTTT
.	.	TRBV11-2	15	TRBJ2-5	CASSLDRAAGETQYF	TGTGCCAGCAGCTTAGATCGGGCTGCCGGGGAGACCCAGTACTTC
.	.	TRBV6-2/TRBV6-3	14	TRBJ2-2	CASSDWGRTGELFF	TGTGCCAGCAGTGATTGGGGGAGAACCGGGGAGCTGTTTTTT
.	many	TRBV5-1	13	TRBJ2-7	CASSLRGGTEQYF	TGCGCCAGCAGCTTGCGTGGCGGGACCGAGCAGTACTTC
.	few	TRBV13	15	TRBJ1-4	CASSHGGGTNEKLFF	TGTGCCAGCAGCCATGGTGGGGGGACTAATGAAAAACTGTTTTTT
TRBD2	.	TRBV20-1	14	TRBJ2-1	CSAYSGRGSNEQFF	TGCAGTGCGTATAGCGGGAGGGGCTCCAATGAGCAGTTCTTC
TRBD1	few	TRBV2	15	TRBJ1-4	CASSWDRGTNEKLFF	TGTGCCAGCAGTTGGGACAGGGGAACTAATGAAAAACTGTTTTTT
TRBD2	.	TRBV3-1	15	TRBJ2-7	CASTSGLAGEDEQYF	TGTGCCAGCACCTCGGGACTAGCGGGAGAAGACGAGCAGTACTTC
TRBD2	.	TRBV7-9	14	TRBJ2-7	CASSNSGRRYEQYF	TGTGCCAGCAGCAATAGCGGGAGGAGGTACGAGCAGTACTTC
.	.	TRBV7-9	15	TRBJ1-1	CASTPPGSVNTEAFF	TGTGCCAGCACACCTCCAGGATCCGTGAACACTGAAGCTTTCTTT
.	.	TRBV25-1	12	TRBJ1-5	CASSVGEQPQHF	TGTGCCAGCAGTGTGGGCGAGCAGCCCCAGCATTTT
TRBD1	.	TRBV19	15	TRBJ2-7	CASSLPGQGGNEQYF	TGTGCCAGTAGTCTACCGGGACAGGGTGGTAACGAGCAGTACTTC
.	many	TRBV20-1	15	TRBJ2-5	CSARGLIDPFGTQYF	TGCAGTGCTAGAGGCCTCATCGACCCTTTTGGGACCCAGTACTTC
TRBD1	few	TRBV4-2	15	TRBJ1-2	CASSQSFRGPYGYTF	TGTGCCAGCAGCCAATCTTTCAGGGGGCCTTATGGCTACACCTTC
.	few	TRBV11-2	19	TRBJ2-6	CASQGLRDGPNSGANVLTF	TGTGCCAGCCAGGGGTTACGGGACGGACCGAACTCTGGGGCCAACGTCCTGACTTTC
.	.	TRBV19	16	TRBJ2-2	CASSMAGHSNTGELFF	TGTGCCAGTAGTATGGCTGGGCATTCGAACACCGGGGAGCTGTTTTTT
TRBD2	many	TRBV2	14	TRBJ2-7	CASSRLAGNYEQYF	TGTGCCAGCAGCCGACTAGCGGGGAACTACGAGCAGTACTTC
.	many	TRBV6-1	12	TRBJ1-1	CASSEGGSRAFF	TGTGCCAGCAGTGAAGGTGGTAGTAGAGCTTTCTTT
.	.	TRBV10-3	13	TRBJ2-2	CAISEPGTRELFF	TGTGCCATCAGTGAGCCCGGCACCAGGGAGCTGTTTTTT
TRBD2	few	TRBV3-1	17	TRBJ2-5	CASSQDLRRERRETQYF	TGTGCCAGCAGCCAAGATCTGAGGCGGGAGCGGCGGGAGACCCAGTACTTC
.	many	TRBV28	13	TRBJ1-1	CASSFQKNTEAFF	TGTGCCAGCAGTTTTCAGAAGAACACTGAAGCTTTCTTT
.	few	TRBV10-2	14	TRBJ2-5	CASSEATGKGTQYF	TGCGCCAGCAGTGAGGCAACGGGAAAGGGGACCCAGTACTTC
TRBD1	few	TRBV7-9	15	TRBJ1-1	CASSATGAPFTEAFF	TGTGCCAGCAGCGCAACAGGGGCCCCATTCACTGAAGCTTTCTTT
.	.	TRBV29-1	15	TRBJ1-1	CSVDGGTGPNTEAFF	TGCAGCGTTGATGGAGGGACGGGACCGAACACTGAAGCTTTCTTT
.	.	TRBV28	14	TRBJ1-1	CASTESHRNTEAFF	TGTGCCAGCACCGAGAGTCATCGGAACACTGAAGCTTTCTTT
.	.	TRBV30	15	TRBJ2-2	CAWSVSFHNTGELFF	TGTGCCTGGAGTGTATCGTTCCATAACACCGGGGAGCTGTTTTTT
TRBD1	.	TRBV30	13	TRBJ1-2	CAWREDRGYGYTF	TGTGCCTGGAGGGAAGACAGGGGGTATGGCTACACCTTC
.	.	TRBV6-1	14	TRBJ1-1	CASSDIGGGTEAFF	TGTGCCAGCAGTGATATAGGGGGGGGGACTGAAGCTTTCTTT
.	.	TRBV15	14	TRBJ2-1	CATSVIAGSNEQFF	TGTGCCACCAGCGTCATCGCGGGTTCCAATGAGCAGTTCTTC
TRBD2	.	TRBV7-3	18	TRBJ2-2	CASSLMGTSGRADGELFF	TGTGCCAGCAGCCTAATGGGAACTAGCGGGAGGGCCGACGGGGAGCTGTTTTTT
.	.	TRBV28	16	TRBJ1-2	CASSQPQGTNDYGYTF	TGCGCCAGCAGCCAACCTCAGGGGACAAATGACTATGGCTACACCTTC
TRBD1	.	TRBV6-1	16	TRBJ1-4	CASSTTGGAANEKLFF	TGTGCCAGCAGTACAACAGGGGGCGCAGCTAATGAAAAACTGTTTTTT
.	many	TRBV28	14	TRBJ1-5	CASSLVRVGQPQHF	TGTGCCAGCAGCCTAGTCAGGGTGGGTCAGCCCCAGCATTTT
.	.	TRBV29-1	12	TRBJ2-5	CSVGGRGETQYF	TGCAGCGTTGGGGGCAGGGGAGAGACCCAGTACTTC
TRBD1	.	TRBV7-9	17	TRBJ2-7	CASSLPRGRGDTYEQYF	TGTGCCAGCAGCCTCCCCAGGGGGCGCGGGGATACCTACGAGCAGTACTTC
TRBD1	many	TRBV11-3	13	TRBJ2-2	CASSLQGAGELFF	TGTGCCAGCAGTTTACAGGGGGCCGGGGAGCTGTTTTTT
TRBD1	many	TRBV11-2	12	TRBJ1-4	CASSGTGEKLFF	TGTGCCAGCAGCGGGACAGGTGAAAAACTGTTTTTT
TRBD2	.	TRBV6-5	16	TRBJ2-2	CASSYGLAVHTGELFF	TGTGCCAGCAGTTACGGGCTAGCGGTTCACACCGGGGAGCTGTTTTTT
TRBD2	few	TRBV6-1	18	TRBJ2-3	CASSVSGTSGSSTDTQYF	TGTGCCAGCAGTGTCTCCGGGACTAGCGGGAGTAGCACAGATACGCAGTATTTT